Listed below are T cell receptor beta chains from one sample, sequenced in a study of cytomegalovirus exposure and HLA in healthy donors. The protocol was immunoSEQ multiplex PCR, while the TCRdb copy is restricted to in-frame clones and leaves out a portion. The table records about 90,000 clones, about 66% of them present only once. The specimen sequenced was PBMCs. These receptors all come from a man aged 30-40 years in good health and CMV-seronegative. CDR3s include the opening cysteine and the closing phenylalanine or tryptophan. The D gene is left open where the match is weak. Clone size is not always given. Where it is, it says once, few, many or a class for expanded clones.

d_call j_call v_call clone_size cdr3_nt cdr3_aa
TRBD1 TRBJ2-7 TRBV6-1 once TGTGCCAGCAGTGAGGGACCCGGGACAGTCTTCTCCTACGAGCAGTACTTC CASSEGPGTVFSYEQYF
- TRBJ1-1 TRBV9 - TGTGCCAGCAGCTCTTCGACTCTAATGAACACTGAAGCTTTCTTT CASSSSTLMNTEAFF
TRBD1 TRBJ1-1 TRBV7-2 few TGTGCCAGCAGCCCCGGGACAGTGAACACTGAAGCTTTCTTT CASSPGTVNTEAFF
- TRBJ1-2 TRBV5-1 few TGCGCCAGCAGCTCCCGGGAGAACTATGGCTACACCTTC CASSSRENYGYTF
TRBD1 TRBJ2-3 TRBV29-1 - TGCAGCACCCGGGACAGGGGAACAGATACGCAGTATTTT CSTRDRGTDTQYF
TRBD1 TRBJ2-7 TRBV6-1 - TGTGCCAGCAGATCAATACAGGGGGCCTTCTACGAGCAGTACTTC CASRSIQGAFYEQYF
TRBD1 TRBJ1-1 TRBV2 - TGTGCCAGCAGCCTTTGGACAGGGGGGAACACTGAAGCTTTCTTT CASSLWTGGNTEAFF
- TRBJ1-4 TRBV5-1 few TGCGCCAGCAGCTATGATCCAGGGGAAAAACTGTTTTTT CASSYDPGEKLFF
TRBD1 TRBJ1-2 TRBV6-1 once TGTGCCAGCAGTGAAGGGACAGGGAGCTTC CASSEGTGSF
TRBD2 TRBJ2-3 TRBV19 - TGTGCCAGTAGCAGACTAGCGGGGGTAACAGATACGCAGTATTTT CASSRLAGVTDTQYF
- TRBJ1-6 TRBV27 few TGTGCCAGCAGTAACCCCGGGACACCGGACTATAATTCACCCCTCCACTTT CASSNPGTPDYNSPLHF
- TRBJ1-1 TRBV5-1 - TGCGCCAGCAGCCAAGAAACAGGGATGAACACTGAAGCTTTCTTT CASSQETGMNTEAFF
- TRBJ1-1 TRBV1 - TGCACCAGCAGCCAAGTTAGGGCTGGAGGGTCGAACACTGAAGCTTTCTTT CTSSQVRAGGSNTEAFF
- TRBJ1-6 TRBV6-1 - TGTGCCAGCAGTGAATTAGGGGGAAAGGCCCTCCACTTT CASSELGGKALHF
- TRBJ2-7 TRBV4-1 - TGCGCCAGCAGCCAAGAAGCGAGCCCCTCCTACGAGCAGTACTTC CASSQEASPSYEQYF
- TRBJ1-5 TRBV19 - TGTGCCAGTAGTCCCCGCAGGGCACCAGGCAATCAGCCCCAGCATTTT CASSPRRAPGNQPQHF
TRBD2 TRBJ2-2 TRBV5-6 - TGTGCCAGCAGCTTGGTTGGGGGACTAGCGACGAACACCGGGGAGCTGTTTTTT CASSLVGGLATNTGELFF
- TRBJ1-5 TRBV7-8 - TGTGCCAGCAGCTTAGACGGGGGGATCAATCAGCCCCAGCATTTT CASSLDGGINQPQHF
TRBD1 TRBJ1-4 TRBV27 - TGTGCCAGCAGCGGGACAGGGGGCTATGATTTTGAAAAACTGTTTTTT CASSGTGGYDFEKLFF
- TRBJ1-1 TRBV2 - TGTGCCAGCAGTTACTACCAGGGATCTGAAGCTTTCTTT CASSYYQGSEAFF
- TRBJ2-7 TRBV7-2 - TGTGCCAGCAGCTCCGGTTCTAGCGCCTTTTACGAGCAGTACTTC CASSSGSSAFYEQYF
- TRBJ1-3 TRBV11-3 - TGTGCCAGCAGTCAGTCCAGGGGCGAGTCTGGAAACACCATATATTTT CASSQSRGESGNTIYF
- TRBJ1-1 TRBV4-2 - TGTGCCAGCAGCCAAAACGGTCGGGGGAGCGCTGAAGCTTTCTTT CASSQNGRGSAEAFF
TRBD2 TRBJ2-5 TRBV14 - TGTGCCAGCAGCCAAGCCCGACTAGCGAGACAAGAGACCCAGTACTTC CASSQARLARQETQYF
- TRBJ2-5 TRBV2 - TGTGCCAGCAGTGATTGGAGTAGCGTAAAGACCCAGTACTTC CASSDWSSVKTQYF
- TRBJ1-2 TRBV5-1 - TGCGCCAGCAGCTCCGACCGAACAGGAAACTATGGCTACACCTTC CASSSDRTGNYGYTF
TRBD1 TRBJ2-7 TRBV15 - TGTGCCACCAGCGTGACAGGGGGTCCCTACGAGCAGTACTTC CATSVTGGPYEQYF
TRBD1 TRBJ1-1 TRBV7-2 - TGTGCCAGCAGCCAACAGGGGACAAGCACTGAAGCTTTCTTT CASSQQGTSTEAFF
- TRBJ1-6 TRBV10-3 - TGTGCCATCAGTGGCGGGGGCAGTTCACCCCTCCACTTT CAISGGGSSPLHF
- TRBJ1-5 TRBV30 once TGTGCCTGGAGTGTAACTAGTTGGAATCAGCCCCAGCATTTT CAWSVTSWNQPQHF
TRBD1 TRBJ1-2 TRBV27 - TGTGCCAGCAGTTTGTCCGGGACAGGGGTGAGTGGCTACACCTTC CASSLSGTGVSGYTF
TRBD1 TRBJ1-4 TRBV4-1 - TGCGCCAGCAGCCAATTCCCGGGACAGTTTAATGAAAAACTGTTTTTT CASSQFPGQFNEKLFF
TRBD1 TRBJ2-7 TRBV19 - TGTGCCAGTAGCGAAAGGACAGGGACGGGGACCTACGAGCAGTACTTC CASSERTGTGTYEQYF
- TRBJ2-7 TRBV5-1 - TGCGCCAGCAGCTTGACTGGGGGCCACCCCTTCTACGAGCAGTACTTC CASSLTGGHPFYEQYF
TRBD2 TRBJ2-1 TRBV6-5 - TGTGCCAGCACCTCGCGGGGGGGCCTTAGTGAGCAGTTCTTC CASTSRGGLSEQFF
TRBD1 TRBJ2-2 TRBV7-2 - TGTGCCAGCAGCTTATCGCTAGGGACAGTGAACACCGGGGAGCTGTTTTTT CASSLSLGTVNTGELFF
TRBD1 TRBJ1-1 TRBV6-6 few TGTGCCAGCAGTTACGACAGGGGGGGAAGGACTGAAGCTTTCTTT CASSYDRGGRTEAFF
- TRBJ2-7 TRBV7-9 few TGTGCCAGCAGCTTAGAGGCGTTGCGGGACGAGCAGTACTTC CASSLEALRDEQYF
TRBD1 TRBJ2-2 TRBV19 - TGTGCCAGCCGACAGGGCCCCACCGGGGAGCTGTTTTTT CASRQGPTGELFF
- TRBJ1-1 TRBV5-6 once TGTGCCAGCAGCGTGCCCAACCTACCCCGTGAAGCTTTCTTT CASSVPNLPREAFF
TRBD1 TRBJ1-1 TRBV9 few TGTGCCAGCAGCGATAACAGGGGCCCTGAAGCTTTCTTT CASSDNRGPEAFF
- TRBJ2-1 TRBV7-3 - TGTGCCAGCAGCGACCGGGCGGGGTATAATGAGCAGTTCTTC CASSDRAGYNEQFF
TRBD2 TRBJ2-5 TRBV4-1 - TGCGCCAGCAGCCAAAGTCGGACTAGCCGAGAGACCCAGTACTTC CASSQSRTSRETQYF
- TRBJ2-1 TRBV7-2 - TGTGCCAGCAGCTCCCGGAGGACCGTGAGCAATGAGCAGTTCTTC CASSSRRTVSNEQFF
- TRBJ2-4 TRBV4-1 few TGCGCCAGCAGCCAAGATCATACAGTACTAGCCAAAAACATTCAGTACTTC CASSQDHTVLAKNIQYF
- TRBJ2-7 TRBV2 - TGTGCCAGCAGTGAAGCGGGCAAGAGCTTCGGGAACGAGCAGTACTTC CASSEAGKSFGNEQYF
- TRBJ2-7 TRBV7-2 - TGTGCCAGCAGCTTCAGGGGTCCTAGCTCCTACGAGCAGTACTTC CASSFRGPSSYEQYF
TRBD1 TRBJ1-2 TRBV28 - TGTGCCAGCAGAGAACCCGGGACAGATGGCTATACCTTC CASREPGTDGYTF
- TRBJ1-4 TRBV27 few TGTGCCAGCCGACTAGGGGCAACTAATGAAAAACTGTTTTTT CASRLGATNEKLFF
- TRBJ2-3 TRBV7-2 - TGTGCCAGCAGCCTAGGGGGGGATCGGATAGATACGCAGTATTTT CASSLGGDRIDTQYF
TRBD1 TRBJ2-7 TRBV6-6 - TGTGCCAGCAGTTATCCAGGGGGCTCGAGCGAGCAGTACTTC CASSYPGGSSEQYF
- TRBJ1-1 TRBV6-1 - TGTGCCAGCAGTGAAGCGGTCTTTAGCCGTACTGAAGCTTTCTTT CASSEAVFSRTEAFF
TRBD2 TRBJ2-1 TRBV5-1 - TGCGCCAGCAGCCCCGGGACTAGCGGTTACAATGAGCAGTTCTTC CASSPGTSGYNEQFF